This T cell receptor beta chain derives from a study of cytomegalovirus exposure and HLA in healthy donors. Study findings and constraints: Highest at DRB1 and lowest at HLA-C, TCR association rates differed among HLA loci in a later analysis.

Regarding this clone: Antigen: not known. The junction does not match germline at one end; this may be a read error.

The CDR3 runs 20 residues. Germline CDR1 is GTSNPN and CDR2 is SVGIG (reference sequence). PCR amplification relied on 60 Vbeta primers (plus 13 Jbeta primers). Sequenced by immunoSEQ multiplex PCR; TCRdb stores in-frame clones only, minus some. Its table records approximately 120,000 clones. The source of this sequence is an older woman in good health and CMV-seronegative. Sequenced sample: PBMCs. This chain joins TRBV30 and TRBJ2-1, with 15 positions matching TRBD2. In DNA, the CDR3 is TGTGCCTGGAGTGTAAGGGGAGGACTAGCGGGAGGGAAAAGCTACGATGAGCAGTTCTTC. Its translation: CAWSVRGGLAGGKSYDEQFF.